The clone carrying this T cell receptor beta chain occurred many times. Its target is unknown. With molecular barcodes, quantitative 5'-RACE was used to make the TCR beta libraries. TCRdb fed the 5' RACE reads into MiXCR, producing one record per CDR3 protein. Of around 490,000 distinct CDR3 sequences listed, about 5.2% are singletons. This record comes from a study of CD8 T cells in ankylosing spondylitis. Whole-study results and caveats: One TCR beta motif, made up of roughly eight highly homologous variants, appeared characteristic of ankylosing spondylitis blood.

The V gene's germline CDR1 is MNHEY and CDR2 SMNVEV (reference sequence). V lost 4 bases and J 2 bases, leaving 15 bases between the germline ends. The length of the CDR3 is 15 residues. This TCR was sampled from a male donor with ankylosing spondylitis. V gene TRBV27 combines with J gene TRBJ2-7, with D tentatively TRBD2 (5 bases). Sequencing used blood, either unsorted or a sorted T cell fraction (not recorded which). CDR3 nucleotide sequence: TGTGCCAGCAGTTCCCCTTTGACGGGGACCTACGAGCAGTACTTC. It yields the protein CASSSPLTGTYEQYF.